The 28 T cell receptor beta chains below were found in one sample sequenced in a study of T-cell reconstitution after alpha-beta-depleted transplantation in children. Unique molecular identifiers were used to barcode this TCRbeta library. MiXCR, applied by TCRdb to the PCR reads, yields one record per CDR3 protein. The sample holds just over 950,000 distinct CDR3 sequences, roughly 29% seen once. The sample here was PBMCs, mostly from graft donor cells, taken 360 days after TCRalphabeta/CD19-depleted stem cell transplant. The receptor set was obtained from a boy in the first two years of life who had a stem cell transplant for SCID, so the T cells may come from the graft donor.

The CDR3 reads CASSQTGEWNTEAFF. CDR3 DNA sequence: TGTGCCAGCAGCCAGACAGGGGAGTGGAACACTGAAGCTTTCTTT. The gene calls are TRBV11-1 and TRBJ1-1; TRBD1 aligns across 8 bases. Germline V gives CDR1 SGHAT, CDR2 FQDESV (reference sequence). The V and J ends lost 5 bases and 1 base, in that order; junction bases with no gene match: 6. The CDR3 runs 15 residues.

This chain connects TRBV4-1 to TRBJ2-1, with D perhaps TRBD1 or TRBD2 (5 bases each). This CDR3 has 15 amino acids. Deletions cut 2 bases from V and 4 bases from J, with 12 bases between. Germline values: CDR1 MGHRA, CDR2 YSYEKL. The DNA of the CDR3 is TGCGCCAGCAGCCAACCCCGGGACCCATACAATGAGCAGTTCTTC. As protein: CASSQPRDPYNEQFF.

V usage is TRBV5-1 and J usage is TRBJ1-6, with 9 bases identical to TRBD1. Germline-derived CDR1 and CDR2 are SGHRS and YFSETQ. The CDR3 spans 16 residues. The V gene end was trimmed by 0 bases and the J gene end by 3 bases; junction bases not matched to a gene: 1. CDR3 sequence: CASSLEGQGYNSPLHF. CDR3 in DNA: TGCGCCAGCAGCTTGGAGGGACAGGGCTATAATTCACCCCTCCACTTT.

The chain links TRBV27 to TRBJ2-7; the match to TRBD2 covers 8 bases. V dropped 6 bases and J dropped 1; count of bases not matched to a gene: 5. The CDR3 totals 14 residues. Per germline, CDR1 MNHEY and CDR2 SMNVEV (reference sequence). The CDR3 loop is CASRRLALSYEQYF. For the CDR3, the DNA is TGTGCCAGCAGACGACTAGCGCTGTCCTACGAGCAGTACTTC.

This clonotype was detected only a few times. CDR3 coding DNA: TGCAGTGCTAGTAGCGGGGGGCGCCCCACCACAGATACGCAGTATTTT. As protein: CSASSGGRPTTDTQYF. This chain uses TRBV20-1 with TRBJ2-3, with TRBD2 matching 10 bases. This CDR3 comprises 16 residues. Losses at the gene ends were 3 bases for V and 2 bases for J; bases not matched to a gene: 8. Germline V CDR1 and CDR2: DFQATT, SNEGSKA (reference sequence).

The chain employs TRBV10-3 and TRBJ2-7, with D perhaps TRBD1 (6 bases). The CDR3 runs 15 residues. Trimming removed 11 bases at V and 0 bases at J, with 20 bases between. CDR1 is ENHRY and CDR2 is SYGVKD in the germline V gene. CDR3 sequence reads: CASSGRDTSSYEQYF. The CDR3 coding sequence is TGTGCCTCCTCGGGAAGGGACACAAGCTCCTACGAGCAGTACTTC.

The chain joins TRBV24-1 to TRBJ1-1; D is undetermined. Trimming took off 9 bases at V and 1 base at J, with 8 bases between the two ends. The CDR3 covers 12 residues. CDR1 is KGHDR and CDR2 is SFDVKD in the germline V gene. CDR3 sequence reads: CATEDENTEAFF. Written as DNA, the CDR3 is TGTGCCACCGAGGACGAGAACACTGAAGCTTTCTTT.

The V call is TRBV6-1, the J call TRBJ2-7; 7 nucleotides align to TRBD2. Germline CDR1 reads MNHNS; CDR2 reads SASEGT. J gave up 2 bases and V 6 bases, and 7 bases lay outside the gene matches. The CDR3 spans 14 residues. The CDR3 loop is CASRGEGRTYEQYF. Written as DNA, the CDR3 is TGTGCCAGCAGGGGGGAGGGGAGAACCTACGAGCAGTACTTC.

This chain uses TRBV5-1 with TRBJ2-2; 8 bases align to TRBD1. The J segment lost 1 base and the V segment lost 0 bases, leaving 8 bases of the junction unmatched. Looked up from germline, CDR1 is SGHRS and CDR2 is YFSETQ. The CDR3 is 18 amino acids. CDR3 DNA sequence: TGCGCCAGCAGCTTGGACCAGGGGGCGCGACTGAACACCGGGGAGCTGTTTTTT. It codes for CASSLDQGARLNTGELFF.

This clonotype came up many times. The J gene is TRBJ2-5, the V gene TRBV5-1, with a possible D match to TRBD1 (6 bases). The CDR3 runs to 16 residues. The germline V and J ends were trimmed by 0 bases and 0 bases, with 12 bases remaining between them. From germline, CDR1 is SGHRS and CDR2 YFSETQ. The CDR3 region has the DNA TGCGCCAGCAGCTTGGGTACAGGGTACTACCAAGAGACCCAGTACTTC. Translated, it gives CASSLGTGYYQETQYF.

A single count supports this clonotype. V usage is TRBV11-2 and J usage is TRBJ2-3; D may be TRBD2 (6 bases). The germline V gene has CDR1 SGHAT and CDR2 FQNNGV. Deletions cut 4 bases from V and 0 bases from J, with 17 bases between. This CDR3 region has 17 residues. The CDR3 spells CASSSSPGGTSTDTQYF. The CDR3 region has the DNA TGTGCCAGCAGCTCTTCTCCTGGGGGGACTAGCACAGATACGCAGTATTTT.

Only a few counts were recorded for this clonotype. The V and J genes are TRBV7-8 and TRBJ1-5, with 9 bases lining up with TRBD1. The CDR3 is 16 amino acids. J was trimmed by 7 bases and V by 3 bases; bases with no gene match: 10. Germline V gene data show CDR1 as SGHVS and CDR2 as FQNEAQ. CDR3 amino acids: CASSFTTGGLRQPQHF. CDR3 DNA sequence: TGTGCCAGCAGCTTTACGACAGGGGGATTAAGACAGCCCCAGCATTTT.

This clonotype has just a few counts. The CDR3 region is CASSVGLNEPHEQYF. The CDR3 region has the DNA TGTGCCAGCAGCGTCGGTCTTAATGAACCCCACGAGCAGTACTTC. The chain carries TRBV9 and TRBJ2-7; D gene ambiguous. Per the germline V gene, CDR1 is SGDLS and CDR2 is YYNGEE. Trimming stripped 2 bases from V and 5 bases from J, with 17 bases between. There are 15 residues in the CDR3.

The chain has TRBV11-1 and TRBJ2-7; D remains unclear. Germline V CDR1 and CDR2: SGHAT, FQDESV (reference sequence). The CDR3 is 14 residues long. Trimming removed 4 bases from V and 3 bases from J, with 13 bases in between. In nucleotides, the CDR3 is TGTGCCAGCAGCTACGGGCCAGCCAGCTACGAGCAGTACTTC. Translated, it gives CASSYGPASYEQYF.

The genes are TRBV5-1 and TRBJ2-5, with a weak D call TRBD2 (5 bases). Trimming removed 4 bases at V and 2 bases at J, with 27 bases between. This CDR3 contains 19 residues. Germline assignment: CDR1 SGHRS and CDR2 YFSETQ. The CDR3 is CASSPLGDAYRTTQETQYF. CDR3 DNA sequence: TGCGCCAGCAGCCCATTGGGAGACGCCTATCGAACCACACAAGAGACCCAGTACTTC.

The chain recombines TRBV25-1 with TRBJ2-1; D gene uncertain. The CDR3 runs to 11 residues. Germline assignment: CDR1 MGHDK and CDR2 SYGVNS. V was clipped by 6 bases and J by 8 bases, with 8 bases between them. The CDR3, as DNA: TGTGCCAGCAGATATGTCGATGAGCAGTTCTTC. It yields the protein CASRYVDEQFF.

This clonotype appeared many times. The chain has TRBV6-2 or TRBV6-3 and TRBJ2-7; tentatively, D is TRBD1 or TRBD2 (5 bases each). V shed 8 bases and J shed 5 bases, with 19 bases lying between them. The CDR3 is 14 residues long. The germline gives CDR1 MNHEY, CDR2 SVGEGT. CDR3 sequence reads: CASFKGRRANEQYF. Written as DNA, the CDR3 is TGTGCCAGCTTCAAGGGACGACGGGCCAACGAGCAGTACTTC.

The rearrangement uses TRBV4-1 and TRBJ2-3; TRBD1 matches 8 bases. The germline V gene has CDR1 MGHRA and CDR2 YSYEKL. Trimming cost V 4 bases and J 14 bases; bases outside gene matches: 8. CDR3 length: 12 residues. The CDR3 nucleotides are TGCGCCAGCAGCCCTTCAGGGGGCCTCATGTATTTT. Amino acids: CASSPSGGLMYF.

This clonotype came up a few times. The chain has TRBV10-3 and TRBJ2-6; tentatively, D is TRBD1 (6 bases). Germline CDR1 and CDR2: ENHRY and SYGVKD. This CDR3 has 19 residues. With 0 bases removed from V and 0 bases from J, the gap between germline ends came to 15 bases. Here the CDR3 reads CAISESITTGLSGANVLTF. In nucleotides, the CDR3 is TGTGCCATCAGTGAGTCGATTACGACAGGCCTCTCTGGGGCCAACGTCCTGACTTTC.

J is TRBJ2-7 and V is TRBV4-1, with no clear D. Germline CDR1 and CDR2: MGHRA and YSYEKL. The length of the CDR3 is 15 residues. V dropped 4 bases and J dropped 2 bases, with 15 bases sitting between them. The CDR3 here is CASSREPTLTYEQYF. The CDR3 DNA is TGCGCCAGCAGCCGAGAGCCGACTTTAACCTACGAGCAGTACTTC.

The V and J genes are TRBV28 and TRBJ1-3, with unresolved D. V was trimmed by 10 bases and J by 4 bases, leaving 23 bases between them. The CDR3 sequence is 16 residues long. CDR1 is MDHEN, CDR2 SYDVKM, per germline. In nucleotides, the CDR3 is TGTGCCATCGGCCCCGGGCTCTGGTCCCGGGGAAACACCATATATTTT. Translation gives CAIGPGLWSRGNTIYF.

To note about this clonotype: One end of the junction varies from germline; a read error may be responsible. This chain's CDR3 is CASSWDRGNTQAFF. The CDR3 coding sequence is TGTGCCAGCAGCTGGGACAGAGGGAACACTCAAGCTTTCTTT. This chain uses TRBV7-9 with TRBJ1-1, with 7 positions matching TRBD1. This CDR3 has 14 amino acids. Germline V gene lookup returns CDR1 SEHNR and CDR2 FQNEAQ (reference sequence).

As for this clonotype: A junction boundary mismatches the germline segment, possibly from a read error. V usage is TRBV7-2 and J usage is TRBJ2-2; TRBD2 matches 12 bases. The CDR3 has 16 residues. Germline V CDR1 and CDR2: SGHTA, FQGNSA. CDR3: CASSLAGGYDTGELFF. The CDR3 bases are TGTGCCAGCAGCCTAGCGGGGGGGTACGACACCGGGGAGCTGTTTTTT.

The chain couples TRBV24-1 to TRBJ2-3; the D call may be TRBD1 or TRBD2 (6 bases each). From germline, CDR1 is KGHDR and CDR2 SFDVKD. The CDR3 runs 18 residues. V was clipped by 1 base and J by 4 bases, with 20 bases between them. CDR3 residues: CATSDFGGAPRGADTQYF. The CDR3 coding sequence is TGTGCCACCAGTGATTTTGGTGGGGCCCCAAGGGGGGCAGATACGCAGTATTTT.

The rearrangement uses TRBV7-9 and TRBJ2-1; D is ambiguous. The germline V gene has CDR1 SEHNR and CDR2 FQNEAQ (reference sequence). V lost 3 bases and J 3 bases, leaving 6 bases between the germline ends. The CDR3 covers 13 residues. CDR3 amino acids: CASSFGDYNEQFF. The CDR3 nucleotides read TGTGCCAGCAGCTTTGGGGACTACAATGAGCAGTTCTTC.

The V and J genes are TRBV20-1 and TRBJ2-3; perhaps TRBD1 as D (5 bases). This CDR3 has 18 residues. Trimming removed 0 bases at V and 2 bases at J, with 21 bases between. Germline CDR1 and CDR2: DFQATT and SNEGSKA (reference sequence). The DNA of the CDR3 is TGCAGTGCTAGAGATGCGAAGGGGCGCGGATTAACCACAGATACGCAGTATTTT. Protein sequence: CSARDAKGRGLTTDTQYF.

CDR3 loop: CASSLGTSGGTTDTQYF. The DNA of the CDR3 is TGTGCCAGCAGCTTAGGGACTAGCGGGGGAACCACAGATACGCAGTATTTT. The chain combines TRBV7-9 with TRBJ2-3, with 13 bases identical to TRBD2. The CDR3 sequence is 17 residues long. Trimming took 1 base from V and 2 from J; bases not matched to a gene: 3. The germline V gene has CDR1 SEHNR and CDR2 FQNEAQ (reference sequence).

This clonotype was detected only a few times. This chain links TRBV29-1 with TRBJ1-1; TRBD1 matches 12 bases. The CDR3 has 15 amino acids. Germline V gene sequence: CDR1 SQVTM, CDR2 ANQGSEA. Germline trimming cut 4 bases from V and 5 bases from J; bases unmatched to any gene: 8. This CDR3 reads CSVAPGQGAWTEAFF. The CDR3 DNA reads as TGCAGCGTTGCTCCGGGACAGGGGGCGTGGACTGAAGCTTTCTTT.